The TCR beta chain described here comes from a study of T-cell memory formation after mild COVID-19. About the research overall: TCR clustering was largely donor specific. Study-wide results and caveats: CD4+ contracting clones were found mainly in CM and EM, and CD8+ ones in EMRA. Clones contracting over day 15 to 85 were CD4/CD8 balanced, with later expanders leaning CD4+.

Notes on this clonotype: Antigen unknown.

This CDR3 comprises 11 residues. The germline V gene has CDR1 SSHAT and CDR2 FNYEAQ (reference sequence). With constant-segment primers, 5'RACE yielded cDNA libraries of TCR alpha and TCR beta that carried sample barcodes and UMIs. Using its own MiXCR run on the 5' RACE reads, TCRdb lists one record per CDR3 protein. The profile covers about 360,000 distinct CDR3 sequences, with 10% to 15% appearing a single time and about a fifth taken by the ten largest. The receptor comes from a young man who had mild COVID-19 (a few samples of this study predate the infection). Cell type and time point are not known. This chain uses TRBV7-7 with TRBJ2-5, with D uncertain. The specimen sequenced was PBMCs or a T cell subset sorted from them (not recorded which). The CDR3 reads CATQLVETQYF. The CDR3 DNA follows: TGTGCTACCCAATTGGTAGAGACCCAGTACTTC.